This is a list of T cell receptor beta chains from one sample in a study of radiotherapy plus CTLA-4 blockade in lung cancer. Only in-frame clones appear in the TCRdb table, and some are missing; sequencing was by immunoSEQ multiplex PCR. The sample lists 34,000 or so clones, around 75% occurring once. The sample was peripheral blood, taken from a patient treated with radiotherapy plus ipilimumab. These receptor sequences come from a human donor with non-small cell lung cancer that progressed on radiotherapy plus ipilimumab. CDR3s include the opening cysteine and the closing phenylalanine or tryptophan. D genes are given only for firm matches. Some rows mark clone size as missing; the rest say once, few, many or name a class of expanded clone.

-,TRBJ2-3,TRBD2,TRBV29-1,TGCAGCGTCCTAGCGGGGGGACGCACAGATACGCAGTATTTT,CSVLAGGRTDTQYF
-,TRBJ2-3,-,TRBV5-1,TGCGCCAGCAGCCCGGGGACGGTTGGGCCCACAGATACGCAGTATTTT,CASSPGTVGPTDTQYF
-,TRBJ2-3,-,TRBV29-1,TGCAGCGCTCCCTTTCAGGGCGTTGGGACAGATACGCAGTATTTT,CSAPFQGVGTDTQYF
-,TRBJ2-2,-,TRBV5-4,TGTGCCAGCAGCTTTCTTGGAGGGACCAGAACCGGGGAGCTGTTTTTT,CASSFLGGTRTGELFF
-,TRBJ1-4,TRBD1,TRBV11-2,TGTGCCAGCAGCTCTACCAGGGGGCAGGAAAAACTGTTTTTT,CASSSTRGQEKLFF
-,TRBJ1-1,-,TRBV18,TGTGCCAGCTCACCACGTGGACGGGCTATGAACACTGAAGCTTTCTTT,CASSPRGRAMNTEAFF
-,TRBJ2-7,-,TRBV10-3,TGTGCCATCAGTGAGCGAGACGGGCGGGGCTCCTACGAGCAGTACTTC,CAISERDGRGSYEQYF
-,TRBJ2-5,-,TRBV11-2,TGTGCCAGCAGCGCGGGACAGCTGCCAGAGACCCAGTACTTC,CASSAGQLPETQYF
-,TRBJ2-3,TRBD2,TRBV28,TGTGCCAGCAGTTCTCCCCGTAGCGGGAGGGCCGAAGATACGCAGTATTTT,CASSSPRSGRAEDTQYF
-,TRBJ2-7,-,TRBV5-4,TGTGCCAGCAGCTTCGGGACGGGCATTCCCTACGAGCAGTACTTC,CASSFGTGIPYEQYF
few,TRBJ1-2,-,TRBV12-5,TGTGCTAGTGGCCCCGATGCGAGAGGACGCCAACACTGGGATGGCTACACCTTC,CASGPDARGRQHWDGYTF
few,TRBJ1-5,TRBD1,TRBV7-2,TGTGCCAGCAGCTTAGACACGGGACAGGGGTTTGTTCAGCCCCAGCATTTT,CASSLDTGQGFVQPQHF
-,TRBJ2-2,-,TRBV4-3,TGCGCCAGCAGCCAAGATAATGCGGCAGGGGCCTCGAACACCGGGGAGCTGTTTTTT,CASSQDNAAGASNTGELFF
-,TRBJ2-1,-,TRBV7-9,TGTGCCAGCAGCTTAGAGGGGGGCGGGGTGTACAATGAGCAGTTCTTC,CASSLEGGGVYNEQFF
-,TRBJ2-2,-,TRBV10-3,TGTGCCATCAGTGTAGGGGGGGCGAGCACCGGGGAGCTGTTTTTT,CAISVGGASTGELFF
-,TRBJ2-5,TRBD2,TRBV27,TGTGCCAGCAGTTTATCAGGTCCTAGCGGGATGGGAGAGACCCAGTACTTC,CASSLSGPSGMGETQYF
-,TRBJ1-5,-,TRBV5-7,TGTGCCAGCAGCTTGGAGGGGGGGGATCAGCCCCAGCATTTT,CASSLEGGDQPQHF
-,TRBJ1-6,TRBD1,TRBV18,TGTGCCAGCTCACCGGGGCAGGGGGCGGGCTCACCCCTCCACTTT,CASSPGQGAGSPLHF
-,TRBJ1-1,TRBD1,TRBV13,TGTGCCAGCAGCCCCGGGACAGCTAACACTGAAGCTTTCTTT,CASSPGTANTEAFF
few,TRBJ2-7,-,TRBV19,TGTGCTACGTCTCTTGCGGCGGGGGCCTCCTACGAGCAGTACTTC,CATSLAAGASYEQYF
-,TRBJ1-2,TRBD1,TRBV28,TGTGCCAGCAGTTTATTAGCCCCCGGGACAGGGATACCTAACTATGGCTACACCTTC,CASSLLAPGTGIPNYGYTF
-,TRBJ1-2,-,TRBV4-2,TGTGCCAGCAGCCAAGATCCCCAGGAAGTCTATGGCTACACCTTC,CASSQDPQEVYGYTF
once,TRBJ2-3,TRBD2,TRBV7-6,TGTGCCAGCAGCCCTAGCGGAGGCCCCACAGATACGCAGTATTTT,CASSPSGGPTDTQYF
-,TRBJ2-1,-,TRBV7-6,TGTGCCAGCAGCTTCGATGGGAGTTCCTACAATGAGCAGTTCTTC,CASSFDGSSYNEQFF
-,TRBJ2-7,TRBD1,TRBV5-8,TGTGCCAGCAGCTCCCCGGGACAGCTGTACGAGCAGTACTTC,CASSSPGQLYEQYF